The 15 T cell receptor beta chains reported below all come from one sample, sequenced in a study of T cells in Graves' hyperthyroidism and ophthalmopathy. TCR beta CDR3 region amplification was performed from RNA transcripts. RT-PCR in the first round (using the HTBI primer set) targeted the TCR CDR3. One entry per CDR3 protein results from TCRdb running MiXCR on the multiplex PCR reads. The table shows about 760,000 distinct CDR3 sequences, with just over 35% occurring only once. Sequenced material: blood. Source of these receptors: a woman in her thirties or forties with Graves' hyperthyroidism.

The rearrangement links TRBV4-3 to TRBJ1-1; D is possibly TRBD1 (6 bases). The V end lost 4 bases, the J end lost 11 bases, and 17 bases lay between the germline ends. The CDR3 consists of 13 residues. Germline lookup yields CDR1 LGHNA and CDR2 YSLEER. CDR3: CASSPTQGLMAFF. As DNA, the CDR3 is TGCGCCAGCAGCCCAACACAGGGTTTGATGGCTTTCTTT.

The rearrangement uses TRBV7-2 and TRBJ2-2, with 10 bases lining up with TRBD2. Germline V gene sequence: CDR1 SGHTA, CDR2 FQGNSA. The V segment lost 7 bases and the J segment 6 bases; nucleotides outside the gene matches: 8. CDR3 length equals 15 residues. The CDR3 coding sequence is TGTGCCAGCACCGGGCTAGCGGGAGTACCCGGGGAGCTGTTTTTT. Translated, it gives CASTGLAGVPGELFF.

This chain links TRBV9 with TRBJ1-2; tentatively, D is TRBD1 (5 bases). The length of the CDR3 is 13 residues. V was shortened by 7 bases and J by 3 bases, with 13 bases between the two germline ends. Germline-derived CDR1 and CDR2 are SGDLS and YYNGEE. CDR3 nucleotides: TGTGCCAGCCCACCAGACAGATACTATGGCTACACCTTC. It yields the protein CASPPDRYYGYTF.

There are many counts of this clonotype. J is TRBJ1-5 and V is TRBV2, with D perhaps matching TRBD1 (6 bases). V was cut by 4 bases and J by 12 bases, with 16 bases left in between. This CDR3 is 13 amino acids long. Germline V gives CDR1 SNHLY, CDR2 FYNNEI. CDR3 protein: CASSATGPPDQHF. The DNA for the CDR3 is TGTGCCAGCAGTGCAACAGGGCCGCCTGACCAGCATTTT.

This clonotype was seen repeatedly, ten times or more. CDR3 DNA: TGTGCCACCAGTGATTTCGGGACAGGGGGCACCTACGAGCAGTACTTC. This gives the protein CATSDFGTGGTYEQYF. V usage is TRBV24-1 and J usage is TRBJ2-7, with 12 bases matching TRBD1. Germline CDR1 reads KGHDR; CDR2 reads SFDVKD. The CDR3 is 16 residues long. V gave up 1 base and J gave up 2 bases; unmatched junction bases: 2.

This chain links TRBV9 with TRBJ2-2; D remains unclear. V gave up 0 bases and J gave up 0 bases, with 9 bases separating them. The germline V gene encodes CDR1 SGDLS and CDR2 YYNGEE. The CDR3 contains 16 residues. This CDR3 is CASSVAIAANTGELFF. Written as DNA, the CDR3 is TGTGCCAGCAGCGTAGCAATTGCTGCGAACACCGGGGAGCTGTTTTTT.

As regards this clonotype: A read error may account for a junction end that differs from germline. This CDR3 is CATSRDSITVSCEQYF. The DNA for the CDR3 is TGTGCCACCAGCAGAGATTCGATTACGGTCTCCTGCGAGCAGTACTTC. The chain is built from TRBV15 and TRBJ2-7; D call uncertain. The CDR3 is 16 amino acids. CDR1 and CDR2 (germline): LNHNV, YYDKDF (reference sequence).

This clonotype was picked up many times. V usage is TRBV7-9 and J usage is TRBJ2-7, with 8 bases aligning to TRBD1. The CDR3 runs to 12 residues. Trimming cost V 6 bases and J 6 bases; bases outside gene matches: 4. Germline V CDR1 and CDR2: SEHNR, FQNEAQ (reference sequence). The DNA for the CDR3 is TGTGCCAGCAGAACGACAGGGGCCGAGCAGTACTTC. Its translation: CASRTTGAEQYF.

The rearrangement joins TRBV7-4 to TRBJ2-5; 7 nucleotides align to TRBD2. Trimming removed 2 bases from V and 3 bases from J; junction bases left unmatched: 9. The CDR3 has 16 amino acids. The V gene's germline CDR1 is SGHVT and CDR2 SQSDAQ. The CDR3 DNA is TGTGCCAGCAGCTTATGGGGATCTAGCGGAAAAGAGACCCAGTACTTC. This sequence encodes CASSLWGSSGKETQYF. Full variable domain (remainder filled in from reference TRBV7-4 and TRBJ2-5): GAGVSQSPRYKVAKRGRDVALRCDSISGHVTLYWYRQTLGQGSEVLTYSQSDAQRDKSGRPSGRFSAERPERSVSTLKIQRTEQGDSAVYLCASSLWGSSGKETQYFGPGTRLLVL.

The chain employs TRBV19 and TRBJ1-2, with a tentative D call TRBD1 (5 bases). Deletions cut 11 bases from V and 3 bases from J, with 13 bases between. The germline V gene encodes CDR1 LNHDA and CDR2 SQIVND (reference sequence). CDR3 length equals 12 residues. CDR3 sequence reads: CAPVGTDYGYTF. The CDR3 DNA reads TGTGCCCCCGTCGGGACGGACTATGGCTACACCTTC.

A remark on this clonotype: One junction end disagrees with the germline gene, perhaps due to a read error. The chain recombines TRBV9 with TRBJ2-7; 15 bases map to TRBD2. The CDR3 runs to 15 residues. Germline CDR1 SGDLS, CDR2 YYNGEE. CDR3 sequence: CASSAGLAGGYEQHF. CDR3 DNA sequence: TGTGCCAGCAGCGCCGGACTAGCGGGAGGGTACGAGCAGCACTTC.

The rearrangement uses TRBV4-1 and TRBJ2-2, with D unclear. Germline assignment: CDR1 MGHRA and CDR2 YSYEKL. The CDR3 totals 14 residues. V gave up 3 bases and J gave up 9 bases, with 14 bases separating them. The CDR3 loop is CASSHPSGRWELFF. CDR3 bases: TGCGCCAGCAGCCATCCGTCTGGGCGGTGGGAGCTGTTTTTT.

The genes are TRBV12-3 or TRBV12-4 and TRBJ1-1, with 7 bases lining up with TRBD1. Trimming at V came to 3 bases and at J to 7 bases, leaving 5 bases not matched to a gene. The CDR3 runs 13 residues. Written as DNA, the CDR3 is TGTGCCAGCAGTTTCCAGGGGGGAGTTGAAGCTTTCTTT. This encodes CASSFQGGVEAFF.

This clonotype was seen more than once but under ten times. Because the CDR3 is missing its conserved closing phenylalanine or tryptophan, this is likely a read error. The J gene is TRBJ2-2, the V gene TRBV3-1; the D is unclear. CDR3 length: 11 residues. In germline, CDR1 is LGHDT, CDR2 YNNKEL (reference sequence). V was trimmed by 7 bases and J by 8 bases, leaving 8 bases between them. The CDR3 region is CASTQSGELFV. CDR3 bases: TGTGCCAGCACACAAAGTGGGGAGCTGTTTGTT.

This clonotype was recorded at least ten times. The chain is built from TRBV24-1 and TRBJ1-1; 8 bases are a match to TRBD1. V gave up 3 bases and J gave up 4 bases; unmatched junction bases: 3. Germline V gene sequence: CDR1 KGHDR, CDR2 SFDVKD. This CDR3 comprises 14 residues. CDR3 in DNA: TGTGCCACCAGTGATGGGGACAGGCCCACTGAAGCTTTCTTT. Its translation is CATSDGDRPTEAFF.